This T cell receptor beta chain was found in a study of regulatory T cells in long-lasting Graves disease. Study in general: Persistent Graves' disease required over 5 years of antithyroid drugs and positive TSH receptor antibodies.

Many counts were recorded for this clonotype. What it recognizes is unknown. Through Arm-PCR of CDR3 regions and iRepertoire HTBI primers, TCR beta libraries were built. TCRdb called the multiplex PCR reads again in MiXCR, with one record for every CDR3 protein. The table lists over 250,000 distinct CDR3 sequences, 20% to 25% of them singletons. V dropped 5 bases and J dropped 4; count of bases not matched to a gene: 10. There are 17 residues in the CDR3. Study results and limitations: Whereas 950 to 1,000 public clonotypes were shared by new patients, persistent patients shared more, at roughly 2,500.

Time point denoted: persistent/refractory GD, antithyroid drugs over 5 years with positive TRAb. From RNA extracted from PBMCs, the TCR library was made. Investigators report Graves' disease was diagnosed under American Thyroid Association guidelines. The TCR originated in a female donor with Graves disease. This chain connects TRBV12-3 or TRBV12-4 to TRBJ1-3; 11 nucleotides agree with TRBD1. This specimen was peripheral blood mononuclear cells (PBMCs), taken when the disease was refractory, from a patient treated with antithyroid drugs. The CDR3 region has the DNA TGTGCCAGCAGTCCTTTCGGACAGGGGGCGGCCGGAAACACCATATATTTT. Translating it yields CASSPFGQGAAGNTIYF.